The 14 T cell receptor beta chains reported below all come from one sample, sequenced in a study of T-cell memory formation after mild COVID-19. TCRdb processed the 5' RACE reads anew with MiXCR; each CDR3 protein has one entry. The profile shows under 450,000 distinct CDR3 sequences, about 22% of them singletons. What was sequenced was PBMCs or a T cell subset sorted from them (not recorded which). The receptors originated from an adult woman who had mild COVID-19 (a few samples of this study predate the infection). Cell type and time point are not known.

The gene calls are TRBV20-1 and TRBJ1-5, with D perhaps TRBD1 (5 bases). Trimming removed 3 bases at V and 4 bases at J, with 13 bases between. The CDR3 covers 14 residues. In germline, CDR1 is DFQATT, CDR2 SNEGSKA (reference sequence). The DNA for the CDR3 is TGCAGTGCTAGTTTCGTGTCAGGGAATCAGCCCCAGCATTTT. Protein: CSASFVSGNQPQHF.

V usage is TRBV7-2 and J usage is TRBJ2-3; 8 bases fit TRBD1. The CDR3 extends over 16 amino acids. Germline CDR1 reads SGHTA; CDR2 reads FQGNSA. The V segment lost 3 bases and the J segment 0 bases; nucleotides outside the gene matches: 5. Here the CDR3 reads CASSLRQGLSTDTQYF. The CDR3 coding sequence is TGTGCCAGCAGCTTGCGACAGGGGCTAAGCACAGATACGCAGTATTTT. The variable domain in full, with the rest retrieved from reference TRBV7-2 and TRBJ2-3, is GAGVSQSPSNKVTEKGKDVELRCDPISGHTALYWYRQSLGQGLEFLIYFQGNSAPDKSGLPSDRFSAERTGGSVSTLTIQRTQQEDSAVYLCASSLRQGLSTDTQYFGPGTRLTVL.

V usage is TRBV9 and J usage is TRBJ2-2; D call uncertain. Germline V gene data show CDR1 as SGDLS and CDR2 as YYNGEE. Trimming removed 0 bases from V and 2 bases from J, with 8 bases in between. The CDR3 has 15 residues. CDR3: CASSVGGSNTGELFF. CDR3 bases: TGTGCCAGCAGCGTAGGAGGCTCCAACACCGGGGAGCTGTTTTTT.

This chain connects TRBV29-1 to TRBJ2-2; a possible D gene is TRBD2 (5 bases). V lost 4 bases and J 5 bases, leaving 17 bases between the germline ends. This CDR3 spans 15 amino acids. Germline-derived CDR1 and CDR2 are SQVTM and ANQGSEA. The CDR3 reads CSVGKGEGATGELFF. The CDR3 DNA reads as TGCAGCGTTGGGAAAGGAGAGGGAGCGACCGGGGAGCTGTTTTTT.

The V and J genes are TRBV7-8 and TRBJ1-1, with 7 bases identical to TRBD1. This CDR3 is 16 amino acids long. The germline V gene has CDR1 SGHVS and CDR2 FQNEAQ. Germline trimming cut 5 bases from V and 0 bases from J; bases unmatched to any gene: 9. The CDR3 DNA is TGTGCCAGCAGCGAGGACAGGTGGAAAATGAACACTGAAGCTTTCTTT. Amino acids: CASSEDRWKMNTEAFF.

This clonotype was found a few times. The chain employs TRBV6-1 and TRBJ1-2; D remains unclear. Germline V gene sequence: CDR1 MNHNS, CDR2 SASEGT. Trimming pared 1 base from V and 5 bases from J, leaving 20 bases between. CDR3 length equals 17 residues. This CDR3 reads CASSEVGSSRLLYGYTF. The CDR3 DNA sequence: TGTGCCAGCAGTGAAGTGGGCAGTTCTAGACTACTGTATGGCTACACCTTC.

This clonotype was seen only a few times. V usage is TRBV7-9 and J usage is TRBJ2-1; D remains ambiguous. Trimming stripped 4 bases from V and 2 bases from J, with 12 bases between. The CDR3 runs 15 residues. Germline V gene data show CDR1 as SEHNR and CDR2 as FQNEAQ (reference sequence). The chain's CDR3 is CASSSASPPYNEQFF. The CDR3 DNA sequence: TGTGCCAGCAGCTCAGCCAGCCCCCCCTACAATGAGCAGTTCTTC.

This clonotype was observed a few times. The chain combines TRBV29-1 with TRBJ2-3; D gene unclear. The germline V and J ends were trimmed by 2 bases and 4 bases, with 16 bases remaining between them. Germline V gene sequence: CDR1 SQVTM, CDR2 ANQGSEA. The CDR3 runs to 15 residues. CDR3 residues: CSVENWSGVADTQYF. DNA for the CDR3: TGCAGCGTTGAAAACTGGTCTGGGGTCGCAGATACGCAGTATTTT.

The chain recombines TRBV12-3 or TRBV12-4 with TRBJ2-7; a possible D gene is TRBD2 (5 bases). This CDR3 is built from 17 residues. Deletions cut 4 bases from V and 0 bases from J, with 19 bases between. In DNA, the CDR3 is TGTGCCAGCAGTTCTGGCAGGAGGTCCCGGAGCTCCTACGAGCAGTACTTC. Its protein is CASSSGRRSRSSYEQYF.

This clonotype has only a few counts. The chain links TRBV4-1 to TRBJ2-3, with D tentatively TRBD2 (6 bases). The V gene lost 3 bases and the J gene lost 5 bases, with 18 bases spanning the gap. The CDR3 has 16 residues. Germline CDR1 MGHRA, CDR2 YSYEKL. The CDR3 DNA sequence: TGCGCCAGCAGCCACCCCGGGGCGGGGTCGGGAGATACGCAGTATTTT. Translated: CASSHPGAGSGDTQYF.

As concerns this clonotype: At one of its ends the junction is not consistent with the germline gene, which may arise from a read error. The V gene is TRBV20-1, the J gene TRBJ2-1, with D tentatively TRBD2 (5 bases). This CDR3 has 11 amino acids. Germline CDR1 DFQATT, CDR2 SNEGSKA (reference sequence). CDR3 in amino acids: CSASKSSKTSF. Here the CDR3 DNA reads TGCAGTGCTAGTAAATCCTCCAAAACTAGCTTC.

In this sample, this clonotype turned up a few times. CDR3 nucleotides: TGTGCCATCAGAATTACAGGGATCGATACGCAGTATTTT. Its translation: CAIRITGIDTQYF. The genes are TRBV10-3 and TRBJ2-3, with a tentative D call TRBD1 (6 bases). The CDR3 has 13 residues. From germline, CDR1 is ENHRY and CDR2 SYGVKD. V was trimmed by 6 bases and J by 6 bases, leaving 13 bases between them.

This clonotype turned up a few times. The J gene is TRBJ2-3, the V gene TRBV5-1; 8 nucleotides match TRBD1. After removal of 4 bases from V and 0 bases from J, the junction contained 7 bases not matched to a gene. Germline assignment: CDR1 SGHRS and CDR2 YFSETQ. The CDR3 is 16 residues long. CDR3 loop: CASSPGQGTSTDTQYF. For the CDR3, the DNA is TGCGCCAGCAGCCCCGGACAGGGAACTAGCACAGATACGCAGTATTTT.

The V call is TRBV6-5, the J call TRBJ2-7; 10 bases are a match to TRBD2. The CDR3 covers 17 residues. V dropped 0 bases and J dropped 5; count of bases not matched to a gene: 10. CDR1 is MNHEY and CDR2 is SVGAGI in the germline V gene. The CDR3 sequence: CASSYSNMGTSDNEQYF. The DNA for the CDR3 is TGTGCCAGCAGTTACTCAAATATGGGGACTAGCGATAACGAGCAGTACTTC.